This T cell receptor (beta chain) derives from a study of beta chain features in type 1 diabetes. Study details: The study examined 90 million to 130 million sorted cells across all samples. General study points: Patients with Type 1 diabetes showed moderately but significantly shorter TCRB CDR3s in all four CD4+ subsets.

Regarding this clone: Its antigen is still unknown.

Reverse transcribing all isolated RNA meant expressed TCRB transcripts were sequenced. Sequencing of naive, central memory and regulatory T cell samples gave an average of about 3.57 million reads. Produced via immunoSEQ multiplex PCR; TCRdb's table is partial and in-frame only. The table lists approximately 250,000 clones, about a tenth of them singletons. Trimming removed 2 bases from V and 1 base from J, with 6 bases in between. CDR1 and CDR2 from the germline V gene are SGHRS and YFSETQ. The CDR3 length is 13 residues. Sequenced input: naive CD4+ T cells from blood. J is TRBJ2-5 and V is TRBV5-1; TRBD2 might be the D (6 bases). This clonotype was sampled from a man aged 30-40 years with type 1 diabetes. CDR3 DNA: TGCGCCAGCAGCTTCGGGAGCCAAGAGACCCAGTACTTC. Translated: CASSFGSQETQYF.